The 15 T cell receptor beta chains listed next were all sequenced from one sample in a study of blood T cell repertoires in COVID-19. Data came from immunoSEQ multiplex PCR; TCRdb stores just in-frame clones and leaves some out. The data hold 400,000 to 500,000 clones, with 88% observed a single time. The specimen sequenced was PBMCs or T cells enriched from blood (not recorded which). These receptors were obtained from a young woman who had been exposed to COVID-19.

CDR3 sequence reads: CASSISPRANTGELFF. The CDR3 DNA follows: TGTGCCAGTAGTATTTCTCCCAGGGCGAACACCGGGGAGCTGTTTTTT. This rearrangement joins TRBV19 to TRBJ2-2; D possibly corresponds to TRBD1 (5 bases). Germline loops: CDR1 LNHDA, CDR2 SQIVND (reference sequence). V dropped 3 bases and J dropped 0 bases, with 11 bases sitting between them. CDR3 length: 16 residues.

The V call is TRBV5-1, the J call TRBJ1-3, with TRBD1 matching 10 bases. This CDR3 is built from 19 residues. V dropped 0 bases and J dropped 0; count of bases not matched to a gene: 9. Per germline, CDR1 SGHRS and CDR2 YFSETQ. CDR3 region: CASSLVGQGPGGSGNTIYF. CDR3 DNA: TGCGCCAGCAGCTTGGTGGGACAGGGGCCCGGGGGCTCTGGAAACACCATATATTTT.

This clone was detected only a few times. The CDR3 is CASSKGPLDFLNEKLFF. The CDR3, as DNA: TGTGCCAGCAGTAAGGGGCCCCTAGATTTCCTTAATGAAAAACTGTTTTTT. The V and J genes are TRBV2 and TRBJ1-4; perhaps TRBD1 as D (5 bases). V was pared by 5 bases and J by 4 bases, with 20 bases between. The CDR3 contains 17 residues. The V gene's germline CDR1 is SNHLY and CDR2 FYNNEI.

Ten or more counts support this clone. The rearrangement uses TRBV30 and TRBJ1-1, with D possibly matching TRBD1 (6 bases). The CDR3 loop spans 13 amino acids. V lost 3 bases, J lost 1 base, and 9 bases lay in between. CDR1 GTSNPN and CDR2 SVGIG come from the germline V gene (reference sequence). The CDR3 nucleotides read TGTGCCTGGAGAAACAGGGAGAACACTGAAGCTTTCTTT. It specifies CAWRNRENTEAFF.

This chain connects TRBV19 to TRBJ1-5, with a tentative D call TRBD1 (6 bases). This CDR3 is built from 12 residues. CDR1 and CDR2 from the germline V gene are LNHDA and SQIVND (reference sequence). V lost 6 bases and J lost 11, with 14 bases in between. For the CDR3, the DNA is TGTGCCAGTAGAGGACAGAGATCAGCCCAGCATTTT. Translating gives CASRGQRSAQHF.

This clone has just one count. V and J are TRBV6-1 and TRBJ2-7; tentatively, D is TRBD1 (5 bases). Germline CDR1 and CDR2: MNHNS and SASEGT. The CDR3 is 14 residues long. V lost 1 base to trimming and J lost 1 base, with 8 bases between them. The CDR3 sequence: CASSEVGASYEQYF. Here the CDR3 DNA reads TGTGCCAGCAGTGAAGTTGGGGCTTCCTACGAGCAGTACTTC.

This clone was found a few times. The chain recombines TRBV5-8 with TRBJ1-2; D remains ambiguous. CDR1 and CDR2 from the germline V gene are SGHTS and YDEGEE. This CDR3 is built from 11 residues. V shed 7 bases and J shed 8 bases, with 12 bases lying between them. The CDR3 reads CASLGPGGYTF. In DNA, the CDR3 is TGTGCCAGCTTGGGCCCTGGAGGCTACACCTTC.

The chain carries TRBV6-5 and TRBJ2-1; TRBD2 aligns across 8 bases. The CDR3 totals 13 residues. The ends lost 6 bases at V and 5 bases at J; junction bases unmatched: 3. CDR1 is MNHEY and CDR2 is SVGAGI in the germline V gene. CDR3 sequence reads: CASSSLADNEQFF. CDR3 nucleotides: TGTGCCAGCAGCTCACTAGCGGACAATGAGCAGTTCTTC.

This sequence joins TRBV19 and TRBJ2-3; TRBD2 matches 9 bases. The germline gives CDR1 LNHDA, CDR2 SQIVND (reference sequence). The CDR3 extends over 15 amino acids. Trimming cost V 5 bases and J 3 bases; bases outside gene matches: 6. The DNA for the CDR3 is TGTGCCAGTAGTCCGGGAGCGGGGGGTACAGATACGCAGTATTTT. Its translation: CASSPGAGGTDTQYF.

The V and J genes are TRBV25-1 and TRBJ2-3, with a possible D match to TRBD2 (5 bases). Per the germline V gene, CDR1 is MGHDK and CDR2 is SYGVNS. The V and J ends lost 6 bases and 3 bases respectively, with 13 bases between them. The CDR3 loop spans 14 amino acids. The CDR3 loop is CASRAGYGTDTQYF. The CDR3 DNA reads as TGTGCCAGCAGGGCGGGCTATGGAACAGATACGCAGTATTTT.

The chain recombines TRBV18 with TRBJ2-1; 11 nucleotides match TRBD2. Germline V gives CDR1 KGHSH, CDR2 LQKENI. CDR3 length equals 15 residues. V was clipped by 3 bases and J by 6 bases; unmatched bases: 4. CDR3 residues: CASSPTSGAFNEQFF. Written as DNA, the CDR3 is TGTGCCAGCTCACCGACTAGCGGGGCCTTCAATGAGCAGTTCTTC.

V gene TRBV18 combines with J gene TRBJ2-7; possible D gene TRBD2, 6 bases. The germline V gene has CDR1 KGHSH and CDR2 LQKENI. CDR3 length equals 13 residues. The V and J ends lost 4 bases and 4 bases respectively, with 11 bases between them. CDR3 bases: TGTGCCAGCTCACTCCATCGGGAGTACGAGCAGTACTTC. Translation gives CASSLHREYEQYF.

V and J are TRBV2 and TRBJ2-7, with D unclear. The CDR3 has 11 amino acids. V dropped 4 bases and J dropped 2 bases, with 3 bases sitting between them. Germline V gives CDR1 SNHLY, CDR2 FYNNEI. CDR3 sequence: CASSAAYEQYF. The CDR3 bases are TGTGCCAGCAGTGCGGCCTACGAGCAGTACTTC.

This sequence joins TRBV7-6 and TRBJ2-7, with 8 bases lining up with TRBD1. Looked up from germline, CDR1 is SGHVS and CDR2 is FNYEAQ. The V and J ends lost 1 base and 0 bases, in that order; junction bases with no gene match: 8. CDR3 length: 17 amino acids. The CDR3 DNA is TGTGCCAGCAGCTTAGAGGGACAGGTTAAGAGCTCCTACGAGCAGTACTTC. As protein: CASSLEGQVKSSYEQYF.

The chain couples TRBV15 to TRBJ2-7, with 8 bases identical to TRBD2. CDR3 length equals 16 residues. Germline loops: CDR1 LNHNV, CDR2 YYDKDF (reference sequence). J gave up 0 bases and V 1 base, and 5 bases lay outside the gene matches. As DNA, the CDR3 is TGTGCCACCAGCAGAGGTAGCGGGACCTTCTCCTACGAGCAGTACTTC. This translates into CATSRGSGTFSYEQYF. Drawing the rest from reference TRBV15 and TRBJ2-7, the complete variable domain is DAMVIQNPRYQVTQFGKPVTLSCSQTLNHNVMYWYQQKSSQAPKLLFHYYDKDFNNEADTPDNFQSRRPNTSFCFLDIRSPGLGDTAMYLCATSRGSGTFSYEQYFGPGTRLTVT.